This T cell receptor beta chain was profiled in a study of T cell repertoires in aging, cancer and after chemotherapy. TCR beta rearrangements were amplified from peripheral blood genomic DNA. Comment on this clonotype: What it binds is not known.

Unmatched junction bases numbered 9, after V lost 5 bases and J lost 3 bases. Germline V lookup: CDR1 GTSNPN, CDR2 SVGIG (reference sequence). This CDR3 has 15 amino acids. Whole-study results and caveats: Thymic emigration or peripheral T cell expansion may be impaired by lymphoid organ infiltration in hematological cancer. Immunological memory after chemotherapy cannot be judged from the repertoire data.

Multiplex touch-down PCR with TRB-A/B primers amplified rearranged V-D-J TRB sequences. TCRdb itself ran the multiplex PCR reads through MiXCR, one entry per CDR3 protein. The table includes 4,000 to 6,000 distinct CDR3 sequences, 30% to 40% detected once. Source material: blood. V and J are TRBV30 and TRBJ1-2; 10 nucleotides line up with TRBD1. This TCR came from a human donor with a blood cancer. The CDR3 loop is CAWLGDRGLYYGYTF. CDR3 coding DNA: TGTGCCTGGCTCGGTGACAGGGGGCTTTACTATGGCTACACCTTC.